The 4 T cell receptor beta chains presented below share a single source sample, sequenced in a study of cytomegalovirus exposure and HLA in healthy donors. 13 Jbeta primers and 60 Vbeta primers were used for the PCR. Clones were read by immunoSEQ multiplex PCR, and TCRdb kept only the in-frame ones, dropping some. The profile covers some 110,000 clones, with roughly four fifths appearing a single time and 1.6% taken by the ten largest. Sequences were obtained from PBMCs. Receptor source: a man aged 50 to 59 in good health and CMV-seronegative.

V is TRBV28 and J is TRBJ1-5; D ambiguous. V lost 7 bases and J lost 4, with 11 bases in between. The CDR3 spans 13 residues. Per the germline V gene, CDR1 is MDHEN and CDR2 is SYDVKM. In nucleotides, the CDR3 is TGTGCCAGCATCCCATCGGGGAATCAGCCCCAGCATTTT. It codes for CASIPSGNQPQHF.

The chain is built from TRBV5-1 and TRBJ2-3; D is uncertain. In germline, CDR1 is SGHRS, CDR2 YFSETQ. The ends were cut back, 2 bases at V and 1 base at J, with 2 bases in the middle. CDR3 length: 12 amino acids. CDR3 in DNA: TGCGCCAGCAGCTTCGGCACAGATACGCAGTATTTT. Its protein product is CASSFGTDTQYF.

The chain recombines TRBV5-1 with TRBJ2-3; the D gene is possibly TRBD1 (6 bases). This CDR3 spans 15 amino acids. Germline V lookup: CDR1 SGHRS, CDR2 YFSETQ. V was trimmed by 2 bases and J by 0 bases, leaving 10 bases between them. The CDR3 loop is CASSLTGHSTDTQYF. The CDR3 DNA reads TGCGCCAGCAGCTTAACGGGACACAGCACAGATACGCAGTATTTT. The full variable domain, in which reference TRBV5-1 and TRBJ2-3 provide the parts outside the CDR3, is KAGVTQTPRYLIKTRGQQVTLSCSPISGHRSVSWYQQTPGQGLQFLFEYFSETQRNKGNFPGRFSGRQFSNSRSEMNVSTLELGDSALYLCASSLTGHSTDTQYFGPGTRLTVL.

The gene calls are TRBV9 and TRBJ1-1; D is uncertain. CDR3 length equals 13 residues. V lost 4 bases and J 0 bases, leaving 7 bases between the germline ends. The germline gives CDR1 SGDLS, CDR2 YYNGEE. Here the CDR3 DNA reads TGTGCCAGCAGCTACGGTGTGAACACTGAAGCTTTCTTT. This sequence encodes CASSYGVNTEAFF.